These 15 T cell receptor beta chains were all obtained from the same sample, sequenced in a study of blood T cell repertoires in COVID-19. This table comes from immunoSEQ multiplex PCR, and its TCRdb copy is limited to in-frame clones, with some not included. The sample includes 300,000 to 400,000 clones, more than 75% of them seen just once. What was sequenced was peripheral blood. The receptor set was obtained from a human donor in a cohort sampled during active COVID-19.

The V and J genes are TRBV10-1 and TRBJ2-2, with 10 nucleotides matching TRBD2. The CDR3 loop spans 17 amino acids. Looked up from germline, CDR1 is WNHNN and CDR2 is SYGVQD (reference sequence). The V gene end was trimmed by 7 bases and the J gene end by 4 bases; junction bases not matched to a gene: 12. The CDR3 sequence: CASTGFSGGAGTGELFF. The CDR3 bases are TGCGCCAGCACCGGGTTCAGCGGGGGGGCGGGCACCGGGGAGCTGTTTTTT.

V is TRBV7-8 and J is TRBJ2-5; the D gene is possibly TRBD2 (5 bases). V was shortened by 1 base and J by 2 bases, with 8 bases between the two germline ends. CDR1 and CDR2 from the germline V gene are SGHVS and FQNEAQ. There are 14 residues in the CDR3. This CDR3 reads CASSLVARQETQYF. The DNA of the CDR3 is TGTGCCAGCAGCTTAGTAGCGCGACAAGAGACCCAGTACTTC.

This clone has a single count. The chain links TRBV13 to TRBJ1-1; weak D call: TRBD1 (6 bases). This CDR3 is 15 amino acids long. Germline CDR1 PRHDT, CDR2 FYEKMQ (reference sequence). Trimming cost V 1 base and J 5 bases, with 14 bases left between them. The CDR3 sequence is CASSLVRGFGTEAFF. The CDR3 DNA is TGTGCCAGCAGCTTAGTTAGGGGGTTTGGAACTGAAGCTTTCTTT. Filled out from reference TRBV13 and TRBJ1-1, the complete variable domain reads AAGVIQSPRHLIKEKRETATLKCYPIPRHDTVYWYQQGPGQDPQFLISFYEKMQSDKGSIPDRFSAQQFSDYHSELNMSSLELGDSALYFCASSLVRGFGTEAFFGQGTRLTVV.

CDR3 region: CASTRDSDEKLFF. The CDR3 nucleotides read TGTGCCAGCACCCGCGATTCGGATGAAAAACTGTTTTTT. J is TRBJ1-4 and V is TRBV6-6; no clear D gene. This CDR3 region has 13 residues. V dropped 7 bases and J dropped 6 bases, with 12 bases sitting between them. From germline, CDR1 is MNHNY and CDR2 SVGAGI (reference sequence).

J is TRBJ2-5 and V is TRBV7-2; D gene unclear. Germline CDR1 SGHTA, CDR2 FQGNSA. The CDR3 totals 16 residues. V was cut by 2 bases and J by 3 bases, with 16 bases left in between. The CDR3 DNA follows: TGTGCCAGCAGCTTAATGTCTGGCGGCGAAGAAGAGACCCAGTACTTC. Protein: CASSLMSGGEEETQYF.

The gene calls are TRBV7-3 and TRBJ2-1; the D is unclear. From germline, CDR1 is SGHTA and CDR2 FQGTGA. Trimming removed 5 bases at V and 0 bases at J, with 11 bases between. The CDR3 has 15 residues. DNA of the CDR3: TGTGCCAGCAGCCCTATGAGAAGCTCCTACAATGAGCAGTTCTTC. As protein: CASSPMRSSYNEQFF. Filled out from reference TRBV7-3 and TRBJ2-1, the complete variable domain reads GAGVSQTPSNKVTEKGKYVELRCDPISGHTALYWYRQSLGQGPEFLIYFQGTGAADDSGLPNDRFFAVRPEGSVSTLKIQRTERGDSAVYLCASSPMRSSYNEQFFGPGTRLTVL.

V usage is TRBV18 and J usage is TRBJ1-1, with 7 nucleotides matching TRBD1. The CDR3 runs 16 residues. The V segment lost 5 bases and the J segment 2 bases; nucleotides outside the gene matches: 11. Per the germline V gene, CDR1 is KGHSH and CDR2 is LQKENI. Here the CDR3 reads CASSTNAGTDNTEAFF. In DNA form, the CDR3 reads TGTGCCAGCTCAACAAATGCCGGGACAGACAACACTGAAGCTTTCTTT.

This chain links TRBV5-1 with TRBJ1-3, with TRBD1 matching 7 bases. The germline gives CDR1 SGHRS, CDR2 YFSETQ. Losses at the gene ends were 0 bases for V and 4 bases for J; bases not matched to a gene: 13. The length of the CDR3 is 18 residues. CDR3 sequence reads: CASSLGQGGPYVGNTIYF. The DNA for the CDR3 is TGCGCCAGCAGCTTGGGGCAGGGGGGACCTTACGTCGGAAACACCATATATTTT.

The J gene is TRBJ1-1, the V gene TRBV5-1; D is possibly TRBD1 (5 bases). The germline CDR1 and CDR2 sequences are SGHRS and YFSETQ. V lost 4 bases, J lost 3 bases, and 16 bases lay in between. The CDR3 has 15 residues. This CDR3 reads CASSDGGIRDTEAFF. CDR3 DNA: TGCGCCAGCAGCGATGGGGGGATCAGGGACACTGAAGCTTTCTTT.

The CDR3 protein is CASSFRQSYEQYF. The CDR3 nucleotides read TGCGCCAGCAGCTTTAGACAGTCCTACGAGCAGTACTTC. This sequence joins TRBV5-1 and TRBJ2-7, with D possibly being TRBD1 (5 bases). CDR3 size: 13 residues. V was trimmed by 2 bases and J by 1 base, leaving 7 bases between them. Germline V gives CDR1 SGHRS, CDR2 YFSETQ.

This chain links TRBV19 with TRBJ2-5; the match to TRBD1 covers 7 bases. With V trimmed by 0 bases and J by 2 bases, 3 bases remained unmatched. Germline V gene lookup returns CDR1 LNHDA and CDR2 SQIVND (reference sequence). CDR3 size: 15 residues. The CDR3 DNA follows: TGTGCCAGTAGTATAGAGGCACAGGGGCAAGAGACCCAGTACTTC. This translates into CASSIEAQGQETQYF.

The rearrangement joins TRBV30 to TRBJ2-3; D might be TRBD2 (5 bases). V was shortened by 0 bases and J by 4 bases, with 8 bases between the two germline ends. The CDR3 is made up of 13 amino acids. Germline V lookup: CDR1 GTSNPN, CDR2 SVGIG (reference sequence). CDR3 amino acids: CAWSVLVADTQYF. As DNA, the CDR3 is TGTGCCTGGAGTGTACTAGTGGCAGATACGCAGTATTTT.

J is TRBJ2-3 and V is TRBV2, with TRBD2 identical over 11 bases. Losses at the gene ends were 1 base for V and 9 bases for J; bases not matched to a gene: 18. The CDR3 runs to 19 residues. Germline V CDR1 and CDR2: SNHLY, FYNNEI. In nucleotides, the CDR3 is TGTGCCAGCAGTGAAGAGGGGCACGAGGGTAGCGGGGGGGCAGGAACGCAGTATTTT. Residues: CASSEEGHEGSGGAGTQYF.

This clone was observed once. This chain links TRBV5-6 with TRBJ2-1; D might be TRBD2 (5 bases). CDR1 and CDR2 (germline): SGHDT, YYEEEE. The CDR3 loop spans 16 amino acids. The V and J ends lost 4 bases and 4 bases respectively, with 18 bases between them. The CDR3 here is CASSPLRRGAYNEQFF. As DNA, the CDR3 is TGTGCCAGCAGCCCCCTTCGCCGGGGAGCTTACAATGAGCAGTTCTTC. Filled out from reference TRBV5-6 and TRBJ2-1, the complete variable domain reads DAGVTQSPTHLIKTRGQQVTLRCSPKSGHDTVSWYQQALGQGPQFIFQYYEEEERQRGNFPDRFSGHQFPNYSSELNVNALLLGDSALYLCASSPLRRGAYNEQFFGPGTRLTVL.

CDR3 coding DNA: TGTGCCAGTAGTATAGAAGGGCAGGGTACGGCCTTGAACACTGAAGCTTTCTTT. Translation: CASSIEGQGTALNTEAFF. The chain recombines TRBV19 with TRBJ1-1, with a weak D call TRBD1 (5 bases). Trimming cost V 0 bases and J 0 bases, with 17 bases left between them. Germline lookup yields CDR1 LNHDA and CDR2 SQIVND (reference sequence). The CDR3 has 18 residues.